This T cell receptor beta chain was obtained from a study of blood T cell repertoires in COVID-19. Trimming cost V 2 bases and J 6 bases, with 7 bases left between them. CDR3 length: 12 residues. Germline V gene lookup returns CDR1 SGHAT and CDR2 FQNNGV. TCRdb's table, derived via immunoSEQ multiplex PCR, lists solely in-frame clones and lacks some. The sample has about 220,000 clones, 80% seen once. The chain has TRBV11-2 and TRBJ1-1; D remains ambiguous. The TCR was taken from a woman aged 65 to 85 with acute or convalescent COVID-19. The sequenced material came from peripheral blood. In nucleotides, the CDR3 is TGTGCCAGCAGCTTACAGGCAGCTGAAGCTTTCTTT. Protein product: CASSLQAAEAFF.